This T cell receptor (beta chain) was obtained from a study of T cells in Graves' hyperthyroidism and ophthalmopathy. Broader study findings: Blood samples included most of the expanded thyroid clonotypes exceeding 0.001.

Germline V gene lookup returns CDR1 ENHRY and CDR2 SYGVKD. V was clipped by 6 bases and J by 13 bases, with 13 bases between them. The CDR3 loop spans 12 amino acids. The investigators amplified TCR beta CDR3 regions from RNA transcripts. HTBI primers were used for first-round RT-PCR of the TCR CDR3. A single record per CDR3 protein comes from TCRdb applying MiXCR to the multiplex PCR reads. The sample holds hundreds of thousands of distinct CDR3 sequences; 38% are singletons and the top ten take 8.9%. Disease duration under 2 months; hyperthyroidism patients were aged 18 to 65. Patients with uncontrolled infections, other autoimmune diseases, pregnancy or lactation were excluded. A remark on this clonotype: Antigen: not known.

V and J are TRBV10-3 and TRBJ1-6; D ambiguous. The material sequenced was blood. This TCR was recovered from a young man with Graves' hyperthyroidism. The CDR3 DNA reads TGTGCCATCAGCGCTAGCAATCAGCCCCTCCACTTT. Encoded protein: CAISASNQPLHF.